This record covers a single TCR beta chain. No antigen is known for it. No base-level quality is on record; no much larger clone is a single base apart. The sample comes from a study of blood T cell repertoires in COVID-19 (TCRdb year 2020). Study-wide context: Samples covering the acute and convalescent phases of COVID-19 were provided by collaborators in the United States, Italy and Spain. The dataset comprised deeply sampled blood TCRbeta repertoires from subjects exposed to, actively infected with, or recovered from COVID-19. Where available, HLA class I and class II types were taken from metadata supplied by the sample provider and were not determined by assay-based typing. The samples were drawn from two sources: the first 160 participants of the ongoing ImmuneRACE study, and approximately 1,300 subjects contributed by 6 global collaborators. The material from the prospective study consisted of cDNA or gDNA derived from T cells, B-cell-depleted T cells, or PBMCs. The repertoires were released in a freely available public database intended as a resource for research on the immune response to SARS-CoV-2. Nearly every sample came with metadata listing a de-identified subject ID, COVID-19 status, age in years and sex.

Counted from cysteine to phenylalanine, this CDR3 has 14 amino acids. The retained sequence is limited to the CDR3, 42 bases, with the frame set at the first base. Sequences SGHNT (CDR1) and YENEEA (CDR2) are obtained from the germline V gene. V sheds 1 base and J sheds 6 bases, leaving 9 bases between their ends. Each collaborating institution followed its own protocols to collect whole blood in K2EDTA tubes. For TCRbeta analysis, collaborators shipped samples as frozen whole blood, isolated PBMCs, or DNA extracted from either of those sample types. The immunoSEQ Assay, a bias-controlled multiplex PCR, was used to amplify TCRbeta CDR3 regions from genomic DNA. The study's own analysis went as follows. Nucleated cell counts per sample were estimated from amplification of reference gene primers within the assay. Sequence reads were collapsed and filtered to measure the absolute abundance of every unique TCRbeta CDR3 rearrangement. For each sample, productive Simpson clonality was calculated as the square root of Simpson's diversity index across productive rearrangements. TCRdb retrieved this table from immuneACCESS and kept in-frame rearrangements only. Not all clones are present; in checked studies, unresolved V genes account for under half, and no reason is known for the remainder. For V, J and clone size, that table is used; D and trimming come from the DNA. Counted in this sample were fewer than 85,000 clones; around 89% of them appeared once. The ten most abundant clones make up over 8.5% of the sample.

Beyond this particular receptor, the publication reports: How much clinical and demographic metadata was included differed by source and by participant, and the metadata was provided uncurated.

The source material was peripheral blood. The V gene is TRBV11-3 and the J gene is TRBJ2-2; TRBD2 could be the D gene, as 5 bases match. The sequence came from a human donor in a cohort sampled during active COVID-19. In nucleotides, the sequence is TGTGCCAGCAGCTTAGGTCGGGGTGCCGGGGAGCTGTTTTTT. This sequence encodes CASSLGRGAGELFF. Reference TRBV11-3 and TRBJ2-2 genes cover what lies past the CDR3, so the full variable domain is EAGVVQSPRYKIIEKKQPVAFWCNPISGHNTLYWYLQNLGQGPELLIRYENEEAVDDSQLPKDRFSAERLKGVDSTLKIQPAELGDSAVYLCASSLGRGAGELFFGEGSRLTVL.